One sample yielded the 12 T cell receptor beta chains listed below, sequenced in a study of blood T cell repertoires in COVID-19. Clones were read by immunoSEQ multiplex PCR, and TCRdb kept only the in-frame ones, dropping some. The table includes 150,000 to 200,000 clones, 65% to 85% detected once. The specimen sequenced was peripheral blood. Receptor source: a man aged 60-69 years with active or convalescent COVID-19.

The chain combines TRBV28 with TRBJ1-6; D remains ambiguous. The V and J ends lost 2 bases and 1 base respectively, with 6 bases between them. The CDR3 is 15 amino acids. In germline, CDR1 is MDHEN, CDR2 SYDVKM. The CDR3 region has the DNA TGTGCCAGCAGTTTAGCAGATTCCTATAATTCACCCCTCCACTTT. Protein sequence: CASSLADSYNSPLHF. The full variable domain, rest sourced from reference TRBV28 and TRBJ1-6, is DVKVTQSSRYLVKRTGEKVFLECVQDMDHENMFWYRQDPGLGLRLIYFSYDVKMKEKGDIPEGYSVSREKKERFSLILESASTNQTSMYLCASSLADSYNSPLHFGNGTRLTVT.

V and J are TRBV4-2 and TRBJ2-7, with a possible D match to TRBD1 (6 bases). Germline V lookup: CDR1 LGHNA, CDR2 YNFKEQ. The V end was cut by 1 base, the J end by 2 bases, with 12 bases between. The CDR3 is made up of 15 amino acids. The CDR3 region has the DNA TGTGCCAGCAGCCAAGGGCGGACAGTAGCCTACGAGCAGTACTTC. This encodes CASSQGRTVAYEQYF.

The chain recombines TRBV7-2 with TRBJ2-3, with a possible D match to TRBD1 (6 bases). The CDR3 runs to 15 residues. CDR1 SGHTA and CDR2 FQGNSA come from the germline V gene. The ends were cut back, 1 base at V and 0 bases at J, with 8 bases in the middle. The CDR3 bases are TGTGCCAGCAGCTTAGGACAGGATAGCACAGATACGCAGTATTTT. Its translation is CASSLGQDSTDTQYF.

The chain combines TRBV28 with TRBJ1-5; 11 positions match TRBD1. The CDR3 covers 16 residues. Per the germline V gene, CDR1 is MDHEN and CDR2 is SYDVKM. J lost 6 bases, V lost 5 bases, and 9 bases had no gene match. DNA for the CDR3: TGTGCCAGCAGTCCCCGCGGACAGGGGGCGGGTCAGCCCCAGCATTTT. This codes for CASSPRGQGAGQPQHF.

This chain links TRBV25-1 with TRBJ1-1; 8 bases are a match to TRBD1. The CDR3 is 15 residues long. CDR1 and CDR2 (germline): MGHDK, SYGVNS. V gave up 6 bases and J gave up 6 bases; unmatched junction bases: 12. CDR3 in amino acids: CASSPLQGGLAEAFF. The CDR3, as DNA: TGTGCCAGCAGCCCATTACAGGGGGGCCTCGCTGAAGCTTTCTTT. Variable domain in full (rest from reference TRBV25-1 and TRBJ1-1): EADIYQTPRYLVIGTGKKITLECSQTMGHDKMYWYQQDPGMELHLIHYSYGVNSTEKGDLSSESTVSRIRTEHFPLTLESARPSHTSQYLCASSPLQGGLAEAFFGQGTRLTVV.

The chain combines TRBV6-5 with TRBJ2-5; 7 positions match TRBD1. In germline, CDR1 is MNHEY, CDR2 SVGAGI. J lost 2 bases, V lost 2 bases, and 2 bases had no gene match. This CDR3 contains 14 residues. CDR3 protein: CASSYGTEQETQYF. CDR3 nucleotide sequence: TGTGCCAGCAGTTACGGGACAGAACAAGAGACCCAGTACTTC.

CDR3 nucleotide sequence: TGTGCCAGCAGCGTAGGACAGGGGAGTCAGCCCCAGCATTTT. This sequence encodes CASSVGQGSQPQHF. The chain has TRBV9 and TRBJ1-5; TRBD1 agrees at 8 bases. CDR1 SGDLS and CDR2 YYNGEE come from the germline V gene. After removal of 0 bases from V and 6 bases from J, the junction contained 2 bases not matched to a gene. This CDR3 has 14 residues.

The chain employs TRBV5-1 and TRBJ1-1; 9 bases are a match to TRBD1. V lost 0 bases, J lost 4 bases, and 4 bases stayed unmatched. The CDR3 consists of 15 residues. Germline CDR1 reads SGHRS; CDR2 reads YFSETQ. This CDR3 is CASSLAQTGGTEAFF. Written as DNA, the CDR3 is TGCGCCAGCAGCTTGGCCCAGACAGGGGGCACTGAAGCTTTCTTT.

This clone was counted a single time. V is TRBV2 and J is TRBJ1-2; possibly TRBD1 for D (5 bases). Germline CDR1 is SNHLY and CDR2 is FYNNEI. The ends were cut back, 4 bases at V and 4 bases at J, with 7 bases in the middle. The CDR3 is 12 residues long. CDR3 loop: CASSGQTYGYTF. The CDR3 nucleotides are TGTGCCAGCAGTGGACAGACCTATGGCTACACCTTC.

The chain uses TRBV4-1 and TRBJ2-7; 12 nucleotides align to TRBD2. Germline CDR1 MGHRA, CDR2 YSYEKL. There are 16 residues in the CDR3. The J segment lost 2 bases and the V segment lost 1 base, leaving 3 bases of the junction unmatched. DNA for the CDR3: TGCGCCAGCAGCCAAGCGAGGACTAGCGGGACCTACGAGCAGTACTTC. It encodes CASSQARTSGTYEQYF.

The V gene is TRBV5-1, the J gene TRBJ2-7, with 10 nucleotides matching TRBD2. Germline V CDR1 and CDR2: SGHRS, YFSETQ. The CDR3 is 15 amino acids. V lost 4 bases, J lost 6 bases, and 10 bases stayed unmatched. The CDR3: CASSRRAGGPAEQYF. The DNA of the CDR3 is TGCGCCAGCAGCCGTCGAGCGGGAGGGCCTGCCGAGCAGTACTTC.

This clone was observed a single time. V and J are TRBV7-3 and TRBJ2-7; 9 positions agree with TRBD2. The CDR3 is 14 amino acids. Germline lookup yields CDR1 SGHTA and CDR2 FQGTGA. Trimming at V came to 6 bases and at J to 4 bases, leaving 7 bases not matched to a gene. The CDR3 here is CASSSGGRGYEQYF. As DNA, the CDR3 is TGTGCCAGCAGTTCAGGCGGGAGGGGTTACGAGCAGTACTTC.